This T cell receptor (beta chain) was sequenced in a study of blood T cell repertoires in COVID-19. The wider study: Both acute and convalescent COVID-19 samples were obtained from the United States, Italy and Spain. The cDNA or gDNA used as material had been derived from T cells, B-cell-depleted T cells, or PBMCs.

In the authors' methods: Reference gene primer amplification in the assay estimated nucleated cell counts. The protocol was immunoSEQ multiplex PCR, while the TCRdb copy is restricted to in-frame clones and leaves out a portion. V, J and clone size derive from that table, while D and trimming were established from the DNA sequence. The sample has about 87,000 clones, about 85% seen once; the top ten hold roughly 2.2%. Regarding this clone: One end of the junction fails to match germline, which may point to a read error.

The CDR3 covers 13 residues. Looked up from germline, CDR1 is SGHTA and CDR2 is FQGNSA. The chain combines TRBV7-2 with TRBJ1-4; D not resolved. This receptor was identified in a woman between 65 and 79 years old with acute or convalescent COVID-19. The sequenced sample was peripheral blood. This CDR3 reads CASSFGGREQLFF. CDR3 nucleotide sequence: TGTGCCAGCAGCTTTGGCGGTCGTGAACAACTGTTTTTT.